Listed below are T cell receptor beta chains from one sample, sequenced in a study of T cell responses to AZD1222 COVID-19 vaccine. Only in-frame clones appear in the TCRdb table, and some are missing; sequencing was by immunoSEQ multiplex PCR. This table has 150,000 to 200,000 clones, around 94% appearing once. Sequencing used peripheral blood, obtained on day 0 of AZD1222 vaccination. Receptors were obtained from an adult in good health. The CDR3 runs from the conserved cysteine through the conserved F or W. D genes are given only for firm matches. A row's size may be missing; if present it is once, few, many or a size class.

j_gene | d_gene | v_gene | abundance | CDR3aa | CDR3nt
TRBJ1-1 | TRBD1 | TRBV3-1/TRBV3-2 | . | CASSQDPGGHTEAFF | TGTGCCAGCAGCCAAGATCCAGGGGGGCACACTGAAGCTTTCTTT
TRBJ1-6 | . | TRBV27 | . | CASSLSGDNSPLHF | TGTGCCAGCAGTTTATCCGGGGATAATTCACCCCTCCACTTT
TRBJ2-5 | . | TRBV14 | . | CASSGGRWETQYF | TGTGCCTCGTCCGGGGGGCGCTGGGAGACCCAGTACTTC
TRBJ2-4 | . | TRBV10-3 | once | CAISERTGGNIQYF | TGTGCCATCAGTGAGAGAACAGGCGGGAACATTCAGTACTTC
TRBJ1-5 | TRBD1 | TRBV5-8 | once | CASSPTGALNQPQHF | TGTGCCAGCAGCCCGACAGGGGCGCTCAATCAGCCCCAGCATTTT
TRBJ1-2 | . | TRBV5-1 | . | CASSLGSSFHYGYTF | TGCGCCAGCAGCTTGGGGTCCTCTTTCCACTATGGCTACACCTTC
TRBJ2-2 | . | TRBV7-9 | . | CASSSTPSNTGELFF | TGTGCCAGCAGCTCGACCCCATCGAACACCGGGGAGCTGTTTTTT
TRBJ2-7 | TRBD1 | TRBV27 | . | CASSPDRASYEQYF | TGTGCCAGCAGCCCGGACAGGGCTTCCTACGAGCAGTACTTC
TRBJ2-1 | TRBD1 | TRBV20-1 | . | CSALQGNEQFF | TGCAGTGCGTTACAGGGGAATGAGCAGTTCTTC
TRBJ2-3 | TRBD2 | TRBV25-1 | . | CASSEGLAVLTDTQYF | TGTGCCAGCAGTGAGGGGCTAGCGGTACTCACAGATACGCAGTATTTT
TRBJ2-3 | . | TRBV5-1 | once | CASSLAQASTDTQYF | TGCGCCAGCAGCTTGGCACAGGCAAGCACAGATACGCAGTATTTT
TRBJ1-5 | TRBD1 | TRBV27 | . | CASSSTGGYNQPQHF | TGTGCCAGCAGTTCGACAGGGGGCTACAATCAGCCCCAGCATTTT
TRBJ2-1 | TRBD2 | TRBV19 | . | CASRTSGVRNEQFF | TGTGCCAGCAGAACTAGCGGGGTGAGGAATGAGCAGTTCTTC
TRBJ2-3 | TRBD2 | TRBV6-1 | . | CASSEDLGRATQYF | TGTGCCAGCAGTGAAGATTTGGGGAGGGCTACGCAGTATTTT
TRBJ2-7 | . | TRBV2 | . | CASSDGQSYEQYF | TGTGCCAGCAGTGATGGGCAGTCCTACGAGCAGTACTTC
TRBJ1-2 | . | TRBV11-2 | . | CASSSGDYGYTF | TGTGCCAGCAGCTCGGGAGACTATGGCTACACCTTC
TRBJ2-7 | . | TRBV1 | . | CTSGPRTSGSKNPMCEQYF | TGCACCAGCGGACCCCGGACTAGCGGGAGTAAGAATCCGATGTGCGAGCAGTACTTC
TRBJ2-7 | . | TRBV6-5 | . | CASTPLAAYEQYF | TGTGCCAGCACCCCATTAGCAGCCTACGAGCAGTACTTC
TRBJ1-1 | . | TRBV11-2 | . | CASSLEATGNTEAFF | TGTGCCAGCAGCTTAGAGGCCACAGGGAACACTGAAGCTTTCTTT
TRBJ2-7 | TRBD1 | TRBV5-1 | . | CASSLEQGQGNEQYF | TGCGCCAGCAGCTTGGAGCAGGGACAGGGTAACGAGCAGTACTTC
TRBJ2-7 | . | TRBV4-1 | . | CASSQEGPGSRIQYF | TGCGCCAGCAGCCAAGAGGGCCCGGGGTCAAGGATCCAGTACTTC
TRBJ2-7 | TRBD2 | TRBV5-1 | . | CASSFRAGGRPYEQYF | TGCGCCAGCAGCTTTAGAGCGGGAGGGCGTCCCTACGAGCAGTACTTC
TRBJ1-1 | . | TRBV18 | . | CASSPFSESANTEAFF | TGTGCCAGCTCACCATTTTCGGAGTCGGCGAACACTGAAGCTTTCTTT
TRBJ1-5 | . | TRBV6-5 | . | CASGNRDGQPQHF | TGTGCCAGCGGGAACAGGGATGGTCAGCCCCAGCATTTT
TRBJ1-3 | . | TRBV10-3 | . | CAIRGDSSGNTIYF | TGTGCCATCAGGGGAGACAGCTCTGGAAACACCATATATTTT
TRBJ1-6 | . | TRBV5-1 | once | CASRNGTTRSTLHF | TGCGCCAGCAGAAATGGCACCACTCGATCCACCCTCCACTTT
TRBJ1-1 | TRBD1 | TRBV27 | . | CASSPQDREGLGTEAFF | TGTGCCAGCAGTCCACAGGACAGGGAGGGTTTGGGAACTGAAGCTTTCTTT
TRBJ1-6 | . | TRBV6-2/TRBV6-3 | . | CASSYTANNSPLHF | TGTGCCAGCAGTTACACAGCGAATAATTCACCCCTCCACTTT
TRBJ1-2 | . | TRBV3-1/TRBV3-2 | once | CASSDAGQGYTF | TGTGCCAGCAGCGACGCGGGGCAGGGCTACACCTTC
TRBJ2-7 | . | TRBV5-1 | . | CASSPQGGRTEQYF | TGCGCCAGCAGCCCCCAGGGGGGCAGGACCGAGCAGTACTTC
TRBJ2-7 | . | TRBV5-8 | . | CASSLGGIAYEQYF | TGTGCCAGCAGCTTGGGGGGCATCGCCTACGAGCAGTACTTC
TRBJ1-2 | . | TRBV10-3 | . | CAISDPQGDTNYGYTF | TGTGCCATCAGTGACCCCCAAGGAGATACTAACTATGGCTACACCTTC
TRBJ1-2 | . | TRBV25-1 | . | CASSEYSGDGYTF | TGTGCCAGCAGTGAATATTCGGGGGATGGCTACACCTTC
TRBJ1-1 | . | TRBV19 | . | CASRREGLRERTEAFF | TGTGCCAGTAGAAGGGAGGGGCTAAGAGAACGAACTGAAGCTTTCTTT
TRBJ1-5 | . | TRBV25-1 | . | CASSRGNQPQHF | TGTGCCAGCAGTCGAGGCAATCAGCCCCAGCATTTT
TRBJ1-2 | . | TRBV24-1 | . | CATSGIPCQGTVLGYGYTF | TGTGCCACCAGTGGAATACCTTGTCAGGGGACCGTTCTGGGGTATGGCTACACCTTC
TRBJ1-2 | . | TRBV4-2 | . | CASSQEATNYGYTF | TGTGCCAGCAGCCAAGAGGCAACTAACTATGGCTACACCTTC
TRBJ2-1 | TRBD2 | TRBV3-1/TRBV3-2 | . | CASSPTPWTSGSGEQFF | TGTGCCAGCAGCCCAACCCCCTGGACTAGCGGGAGTGGTGAGCAGTTCTTC
TRBJ1-2 | TRBD1 | TRBV19 | . | CASSIGQGRSYGYTF | TGTGCCAGTAGTATAGGACAGGGGCGTAGCTATGGCTACACCTTC
TRBJ1-3 | . | TRBV29-1 | . | CSAFSQYSGNTIYF | TGCAGCGCATTTAGCCAATACTCTGGAAACACCATATATTTT
TRBJ1-5 | TRBD1 | TRBV10-1 | . | CASSTGVDQPQHF | TGCGCCAGCAGTACAGGGGTAGATCAGCCCCAGCATTTT
TRBJ2-3 | . | TRBV5-4 | . | CASSFYRESTDTQYF | TGTGCCAGCAGCTTTTATCGGGAAAGCACAGATACGCAGTATTTT
TRBJ1-3 | . | TRBV4-2 | . | CASSHAIGDSGNTIYF | TGTGCCAGCAGCCACGCCATCGGGGACTCTGGAAACACCATATATTTT
TRBJ2-7 | TRBD1 | TRBV7-8 | . | CASRQTGDVSYEQYF | TGTGCCAGCAGACAGACAGGGGATGTCTCCTACGAGCAGTACTTC
TRBJ2-7 | . | TRBV24-1 | . | CATSGSKPYEQYF | TGTGCCACCAGTGGGAGCAAGCCTTACGAGCAGTACTTC
TRBJ1-5 | . | TRBV6-2/TRBV6-3 | . | CASSYSTRGTGPQHF | TGTGCCAGCAGTTACTCGACTAGGGGGACGGGGCCCCAGCATTTT
TRBJ2-7 | TRBD1 | TRBV25-1 | . | CASSEEQGLHEQYF | TGTGCCAGCAGTGAAGAACAGGGGTTACACGAGCAGTACTTC
TRBJ2-1 | . | TRBV9 | few | CASSVGHGSYNEQFF | TGTGCCAGCAGCGTAGGGCACGGCTCCTACAATGAGCAGTTCTTC
TRBJ2-7 | . | TRBV6-1 | . | CASSQASDGLYEQYF | TGTGCCAGCAGTCAAGCGAGCGACGGACTCTACGAGCAGTACTTC
TRBJ2-5 | . | TRBV6-5 | . | CASSFQGAAPVTQYF | TGTGCCAGCAGTTTTCAGGGTGCGGCTCCGGTGACCCAGTACTTC
TRBJ2-7 | TRBD1 | TRBV2 | . | CASSADRVSYEQYF | TGTGCCAGCAGTGCAGACAGGGTCTCCTACGAGCAGTACTTC
TRBJ2-7 | . | TRBV3-1/TRBV3-2 | . | CASSPGPSSYEQYF | TGTGCCAGCAGCCCAGGCCCGAGCTCCTACGAGCAGTACTTC
TRBJ1-1 | . | TRBV11-2 | . | CASSLGTTEAFF | TGTGCCAGCAGCTTAGGCACCACTGAAGCTTTCTTT
TRBJ1-2 | . | TRBV2 | . | CASSGGRNYGYTF | TGTGCCAGCAGTGGGGGTAGGAACTATGGCTACACCTTC
TRBJ2-2 | TRBD1 | TRBV6-4 | once | CASSGQGIGELFF | TGTGCCAGCAGCGGACAGGGAATCGGGGAGCTGTTTTTT
TRBJ2-2 | TRBD1 | TRBV27 | . | CASSYFGAGGFTGELFF | TGTGCCAGCAGCTACTTTGGGGCAGGGGGCTTTACCGGGGAGCTGTTTTTT
TRBJ2-2 | TRBD2 | TRBV2 | . | CASSEQTSGRVTGELFF | TGTGCCAGCAGTGAACAGACTAGCGGGAGGGTCACCGGGGAGCTGTTTTTT